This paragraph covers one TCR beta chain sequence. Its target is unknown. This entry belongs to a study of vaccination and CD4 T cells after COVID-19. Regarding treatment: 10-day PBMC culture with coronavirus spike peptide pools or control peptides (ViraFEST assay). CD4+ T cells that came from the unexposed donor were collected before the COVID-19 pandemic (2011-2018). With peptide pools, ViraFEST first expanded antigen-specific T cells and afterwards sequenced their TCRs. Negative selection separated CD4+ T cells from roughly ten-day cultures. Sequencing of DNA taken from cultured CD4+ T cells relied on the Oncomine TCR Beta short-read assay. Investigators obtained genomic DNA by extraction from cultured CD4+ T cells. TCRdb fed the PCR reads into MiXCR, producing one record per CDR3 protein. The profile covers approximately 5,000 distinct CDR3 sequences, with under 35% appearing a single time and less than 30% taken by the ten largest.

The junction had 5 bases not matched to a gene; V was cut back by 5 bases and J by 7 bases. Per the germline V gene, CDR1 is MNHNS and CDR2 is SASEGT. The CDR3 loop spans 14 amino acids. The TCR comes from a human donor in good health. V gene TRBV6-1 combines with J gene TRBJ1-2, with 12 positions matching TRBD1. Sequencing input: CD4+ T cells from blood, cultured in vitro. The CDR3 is CASSNPGQGAGYTF. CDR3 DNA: TGTGCCAGCAGTAACCCGGGACAGGGGGCTGGCTACACCTTC.